A single sample gave rise to the 20 T cell receptor beta chains below, sequenced in a study of STAT5B mutations in CD4+ large granular lymphocyte leukemia. TCRdb's table, derived via immunoSEQ multiplex PCR, lists solely in-frame clones and lacks some. The repertoire consists of about 30,000 clones, with approximately 81% occurring once and the leading ten covering about 2.4%. The sample was CD4+ T cells from blood buffy coats. The receptors were sampled from a human donor in good health.

The chain couples TRBV5-1 to TRBJ2-5; 8 bases line up with TRBD1. The V segment lost 0 bases and the J segment 5 bases; nucleotides outside the gene matches: 6. Germline V lookup: CDR1 SGHRS, CDR2 YFSETQ. This CDR3 spans 15 amino acids. This CDR3 is CASSLGPGGTETQYF. The CDR3 bases are TGCGCCAGCAGCTTGGGCCCAGGGGGCACGGAGACCCAGTACTTC.

The chain joins TRBV5-4 to TRBJ2-7, with D uncertain. The CDR3 length is 13 residues. Germline V gene sequence: CDR1 SGHNT, CDR2 YYREEE (reference sequence). Deletions cut 5 bases from V and 2 bases from J, with 11 bases between. The CDR3 reads CASSFTGTYEQYF. Here the CDR3 DNA reads TGTGCCAGCAGTTTTACTGGGACCTACGAGCAGTACTTC.

The rearrangement links TRBV28 to TRBJ2-7; tentative D call: TRBD2 (5 bases). The CDR3 length is 17 residues. The germline gives CDR1 MDHEN, CDR2 SYDVKM. The V and J ends lost 4 bases and 6 bases respectively, with 25 bases between them. The CDR3 sequence: CASSSSWVRLASREQYF. In nucleotides, the CDR3 is TGTGCCAGCAGTTCCTCATGGGTCCGGCTAGCATCACGCGAGCAGTACTTC. The full variable domain, with the rest looked up from reference TRBV28 and TRBJ2-7, is DVKVTQSSRYLVKRTGEKVFLECVQDMDHENMFWYRQDPGLGLRLIYFSYDVKMKEKGDIPEGYSVSREKKERFSLILESASTNQTSMYLCASSSSWVRLASREQYFGPGTRLTVT.

This rearrangement joins TRBV9 to TRBJ2-1; D call uncertain. V lost 0 bases, J lost 9 bases, and 16 bases lay in between. The CDR3 runs 15 residues. Germline loops: CDR1 SGDLS, CDR2 YYNGEE. This chain's CDR3 is CASSVESLPTGEQFF. DNA of the CDR3: TGTGCCAGCAGCGTAGAGAGTTTGCCTACGGGTGAGCAGTTCTTC.

In this sample, this clone turned up a few times. The chain links TRBV7-2 to TRBJ2-5; the match to TRBD2 covers 8 bases. Germline CDR1 reads SGHTA; CDR2 reads FQGNSA. V shed 5 bases, J shed 1 base, and the junction held 12 bases outside the gene matches. This CDR3 contains 17 residues. The CDR3 bases are TGTGCCAGCAGCGTGGGCCCGGGGGGGCTAGCCCAAGAGACCCAGTACTTC. This translates into CASSVGPGGLAQETQYF.

V usage is TRBV7-2 and J usage is TRBJ1-2; TRBD1 is a possible D gene (5 bases). V dropped 2 bases and J dropped 8 bases, with 21 bases sitting between them. This CDR3 region has 16 residues. Germline V lookup: CDR1 SGHTA, CDR2 FQGNSA. The CDR3 DNA reads as TGTGCCAGCAGCTTATCGGTTCTGGACAAGCCAGTAGGCTACACCTTC. This translates into CASSLSVLDKPVGYTF.

The V gene is TRBV5-3, the J gene TRBJ1-5; possible D gene TRBD1, 5 bases. TRBV5-3 is identified as an open reading frame with a role that is uncertain. Trimming took off 4 bases at V and 8 bases at J, with 22 bases between the two ends. The CDR3 loop spans 16 amino acids. CDR3 loop: CARSVRPFFGGEPQHF. CDR3 nucleotide sequence: TGTGCCAGAAGCGTCAGACCATTTTTCGGGGGGGAGCCCCAGCATTTT.

The chain employs TRBV5-6 and TRBJ2-7; either TRBD1 or TRBD2 may fit D (5 bases each). From germline, CDR1 is SGHDT and CDR2 YYEEEE. This CDR3 contains 12 residues. V gave up 0 bases and J gave up 7 bases, with 8 bases separating them. Here the CDR3 DNA reads TGTGCCAGCAGCTTGGATGGGGGTGAGCAGTACTTC. Translating it yields CASSLDGGEQYF.

This clone has just a few counts. The chain carries TRBV5-1 and TRBJ1-1, with a weak D call TRBD1 (6 bases). V was shortened by 2 bases and J by 1 base, with 15 bases between the two germline ends. This CDR3 contains 16 residues. Germline V gene data show CDR1 as SGHRS and CDR2 as YFSETQ. The CDR3 DNA reads TGCGCCAGCAGCTTAAGGACAGACGTTTCGAACACTGAAGCTTTCTTT. Translation: CASSLRTDVSNTEAFF.

The chain links TRBV5-6 to TRBJ2-2, with D possibly being TRBD1 (5 bases). The CDR3 extends over 14 amino acids. Germline CDR1 SGHDT, CDR2 YYEEEE. Trimming removed 2 bases at V and 1 base at J, with 6 bases between. The CDR3: CASSFGQNTGELFF. In DNA form, the CDR3 reads TGTGCCAGCAGCTTTGGACAGAACACCGGGGAGCTGTTTTTT.

In its sample, this clone was seen a few times. The gene calls are TRBV12-5 and TRBJ1-5, with D perhaps TRBD1 (6 bases). CDR1 and CDR2 from the germline V gene are LGHNT and FRNRAP. This CDR3 spans 15 amino acids. V lost 6 bases to trimming and J lost 3 bases, with 15 bases between them. CDR3 sequence reads: CASGPPTGSNQPQHF. Written as DNA, the CDR3 is TGTGCTAGTGGACCCCCGACAGGCTCCAATCAGCCCCAGCATTTT.

The chain couples TRBV4-2 to TRBJ1-1, with D uncertain. With 0 bases removed from V and 3 bases from J, the gap between germline ends came to 5 bases. CDR1 is LGHNA and CDR2 is YNFKEQ in the germline V gene. This CDR3 has 13 amino acids. The CDR3 DNA is TGTGCCAGCAGCCAAGATCCGCACACTGAAGCTTTCTTT. Its translation is CASSQDPHTEAFF.

The chain links TRBV25-1 to TRBJ1-6, with a tentative D call TRBD1 (5 bases). V was clipped by 1 base and J by 9 bases, with 13 bases between them. The CDR3 has 15 amino acids. Per germline, CDR1 MGHDK and CDR2 SYGVNS. The CDR3 DNA is TGTGCCAGCAGTGAATCGAGGGGAACGGGTTCACCCCTCCACTTT. It specifies CASSESRGTGSPLHF.

The chain uses TRBV7-8 and TRBJ2-3; 13 nucleotides agree with TRBD2. This CDR3 is 19 amino acids long. Germline V gives CDR1 SGHVS, CDR2 FQNEAQ. V lost 2 bases, J lost 6 bases, and 14 bases stayed unmatched. The CDR3 nucleotides read TGTGCCAGCAGCTTATACGGCAGGGGGGGACTAGCGGGGAAGGATACGCAGTATTTT. It encodes CASSLYGRGGLAGKDTQYF. Looking up the rest from reference TRBV7-8 and TRBJ2-3 gives the full variable domain: GAGVSQSPRYKVAKRGQDVALRCDPISGHVSLFWYQQALGQGPEFLTYFQNEAQLDKSGLPSDRFFAERPEGSVSTLKIQRTQQEDSAVYLCASSLYGRGGLAGKDTQYFGPGTRLTVL.

The rearrangement links TRBV7-9 to TRBJ2-7, with a possible D match to TRBD2 (5 bases). V lost 5 bases to trimming and J lost 0 bases, with 17 bases between them. Germline V gene lookup returns CDR1 SEHNR and CDR2 FQNEAQ (reference sequence). The CDR3 runs 16 residues. The CDR3 DNA is TGTGCCAGCAGCCAAACCCGGGGAAGGGTCTCCTACGAGCAGTACTTC. This translates into CASSQTRGRVSYEQYF.

The V and J genes are TRBV29-1 and TRBJ1-2, with 8 bases aligning to TRBD1. The germline V gene encodes CDR1 SQVTM and CDR2 ANQGSEA. This CDR3 has 12 residues. J gave up 5 bases and V 6 bases, and 5 bases lay outside the gene matches. The CDR3 loop reads CSVSRQGYGYTF. CDR3 DNA sequence: TGCAGCGTCTCCAGACAGGGGTATGGCTACACCTTC.

V and J are TRBV19 and TRBJ1-2; D remains ambiguous. This CDR3 region has 14 residues. Between the trimmed V and J ends, which lost 2 bases and 6 bases, there was a span of 13 bases. Germline V gives CDR1 LNHDA, CDR2 SQIVND (reference sequence). In DNA, the CDR3 is TGTGCCAGTAGTATAATTGACCCGGTAAATGGCTACACCTTC. Its protein product is CASSIIDPVNGYTF. The full variable domain, in which reference TRBV19 and TRBJ1-2 provide the parts outside the CDR3, is DGGITQSPKYLFRKEGQNVTLSCEQNLNHDAMYWYRQDPGQGLRLIYYSQIVNDFQKGDIAEGYSVSREKKESFPLTVTSAQKNPTAFYLCASSIIDPVNGYTFGSGTRLTVV.

The chain uses TRBV19 and TRBJ2-2; possible D gene TRBD1, 5 bases. Germline V gives CDR1 LNHDA, CDR2 SQIVND (reference sequence). The V and J ends lost 3 bases and 4 bases respectively, with 9 bases between them. The CDR3 runs 14 residues. As DNA, the CDR3 is TGTGCCAGTAGTATGTTGACAGTCACCGGGGAGCTGTTTTTT. It translates to CASSMLTVTGELFF.

The V call is TRBV7-9, the J call TRBJ1-5, with TRBD1 matching 7 bases. This CDR3 spans 17 amino acids. Germline values: CDR1 SEHNR, CDR2 FQNEAQ (reference sequence). V was pared by 5 bases and J by 0 bases, with 10 bases of the junction left unmatched. The CDR3 protein is CASSPGTDPYSNQPQHF. DNA of the CDR3: TGTGCCAGCAGCCCCGGGACAGACCCTTATAGCAATCAGCCCCAGCATTTT.

This sequence joins TRBV6-5 and TRBJ1-2; 9 bases are shared with TRBD1. The CDR3 sequence is 12 residues long. Germline V lookup: CDR1 MNHEY, CDR2 SVGAGI. After removal of 7 bases from V and 5 bases from J, the junction contained 2 bases not matched to a gene. The CDR3 DNA reads TGTGCCAGCATCGGGACAGGGTATGGCTACACCTTC. Protein sequence: CASIGTGYGYTF.